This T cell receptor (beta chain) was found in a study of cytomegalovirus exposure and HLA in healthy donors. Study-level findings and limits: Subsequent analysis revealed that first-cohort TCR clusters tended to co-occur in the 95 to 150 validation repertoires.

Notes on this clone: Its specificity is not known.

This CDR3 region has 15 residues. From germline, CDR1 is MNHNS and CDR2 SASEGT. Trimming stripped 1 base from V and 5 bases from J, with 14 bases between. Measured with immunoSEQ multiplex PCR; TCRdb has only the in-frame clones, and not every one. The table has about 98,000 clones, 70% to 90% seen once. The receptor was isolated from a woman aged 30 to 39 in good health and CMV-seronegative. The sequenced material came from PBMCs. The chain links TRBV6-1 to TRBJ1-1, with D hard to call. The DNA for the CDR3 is TGTGCCAGCAGTGAAGGGTTAGGGAGGAGGACTGAAGCTTTCTTT. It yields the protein CASSEGLGRRTEAFF.